Each of the 4 T cell receptor beta chains below was sequenced from the same sample in a study of Graves' ophthalmopathy and Graves' hyperthyroidism listed by TCRdb under 2018. For sequencing, an Illumina HiSeq 2000 was employed. For repertoire sequencing, the TCR beta CDR3 regions were amplified from RNA transcripts. The first round of RT-PCR was done with HTBI primers and the Qiagen OneStep RT-PCR kit, and was followed by a second round of multiplex PCR, then size selection and purification. TCRdb itself trimmed the public reads at Q25 with fastp, ran MiXCR and retained productive beta chains. CDR3 protein duplicates are merged, each entry listing the most common genes and DNA. A total of roughly 1.1 million distinct CDR3 sequences appear in this sample, about 38% of them only once. The ten largest clones take up roughly 11% of the sample. The sequenced sample was peripheral blood or thyroid tissue (not recorded which). The receptor set was obtained from an adult man with Graves' hyperthyroidism.

There are a few counts of this clonotype. The J gene is TRBJ2-7, the V gene TRBV7-9, with 8 positions matching TRBD1. V dropped 3 bases and J dropped 2; count of bases not matched to a gene: 15. Germline V gene data show CDR1 as SEHNR and CDR2 as FQNEAQ (reference sequence). This CDR3 is built from 18 residues. CDR3 in DNA: TGTGCCAGCAGCTTCCGACAGGGGAGGTATGTGGCGCCCTACGAGCAGTACTTC. Amino acid sequence: CASSFRQGRYVAPYEQYF.

The chain links TRBV11-2 to TRBJ1-1; D is unclear. V shed 2 bases and J shed 9 bases, with 19 bases lying between them. The CDR3 is 15 amino acids. CDR1 SGHAT and CDR2 FQNNGV come from the germline V gene. CDR3 loop: CASSLWTQSHLQAFF. CDR3 bases: TGTGCCAGCAGCTTATGGACTCAATCCCATTTACAAGCTTTCTTT.

This clonotype was counted only a few times. The chain carries TRBV27 and TRBJ2-7; D is uncertain. The CDR3 spans 15 residues. Germline CDR1 is MNHEY and CDR2 is SMNVEV (reference sequence). V gave up 2 bases and J gave up 0 bases, with 11 bases separating them. The CDR3, as DNA: TGTGCCAGCAGTTTAAGGGAAAGTAGCTCCTACGAGCAGTACTTC. As protein: CASSLRESSSYEQYF.

The chain recombines TRBV12-3 or TRBV12-4 with TRBJ1-3, with D perhaps matching TRBD1 (6 bases). There are 15 residues in the CDR3. V was shortened by 7 bases and J by 8 bases, with 21 bases between the two germline ends. The CDR3 loop reads CASNQPGVPKHTIYF. CDR3 in DNA: TGTGCCAGCAACCAGCCAGGGGTCCCAAAACACACCATATATTTT.